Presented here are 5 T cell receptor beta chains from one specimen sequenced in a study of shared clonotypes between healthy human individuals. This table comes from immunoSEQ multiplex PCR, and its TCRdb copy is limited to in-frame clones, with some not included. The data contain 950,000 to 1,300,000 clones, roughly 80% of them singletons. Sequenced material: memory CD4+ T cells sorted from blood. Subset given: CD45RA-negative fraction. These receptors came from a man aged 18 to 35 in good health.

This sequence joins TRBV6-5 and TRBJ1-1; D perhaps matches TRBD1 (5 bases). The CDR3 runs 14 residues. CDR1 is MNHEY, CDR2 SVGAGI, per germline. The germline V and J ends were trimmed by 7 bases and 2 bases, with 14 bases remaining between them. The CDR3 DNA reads TGTGCCAGCATCTCACCTGGGGGAAACACTGAAGCTTTCTTT. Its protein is CASISPGGNTEAFF.

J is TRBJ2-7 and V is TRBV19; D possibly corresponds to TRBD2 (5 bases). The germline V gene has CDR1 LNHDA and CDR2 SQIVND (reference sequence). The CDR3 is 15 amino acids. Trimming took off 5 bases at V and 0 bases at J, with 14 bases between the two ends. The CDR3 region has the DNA TGTGCCAGTAGTGCCCCCGGCGGGTTCTCCTACGAGCAGTACTTC. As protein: CASSAPGGFSYEQYF.

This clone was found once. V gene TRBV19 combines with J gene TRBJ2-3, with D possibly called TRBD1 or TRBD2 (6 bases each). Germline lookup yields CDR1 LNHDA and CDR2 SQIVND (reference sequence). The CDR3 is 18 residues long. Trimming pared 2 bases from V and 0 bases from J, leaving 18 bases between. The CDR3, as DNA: TGTGCCAGTAGTATAACGGGGGCAGGATTTTCTAGCACAGATACGCAGTATTTT. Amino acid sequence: CASSITGAGFSSTDTQYF.

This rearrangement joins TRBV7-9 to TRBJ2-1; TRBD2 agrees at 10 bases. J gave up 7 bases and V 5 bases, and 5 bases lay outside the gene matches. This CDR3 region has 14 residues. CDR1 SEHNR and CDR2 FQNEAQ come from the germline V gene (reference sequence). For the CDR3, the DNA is TGTGCCAGCAGCCCTAGCGGGAGCCGGAATGAGCAGTTCTTC. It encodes CASSPSGSRNEQFF.

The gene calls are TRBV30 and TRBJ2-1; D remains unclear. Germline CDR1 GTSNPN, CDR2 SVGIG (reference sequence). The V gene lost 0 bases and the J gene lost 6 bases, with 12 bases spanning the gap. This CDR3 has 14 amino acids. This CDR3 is CAWSVSSPPNEQFF. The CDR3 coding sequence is TGTGCCTGGAGTGTTTCTTCCCCCCCCAATGAGCAGTTCTTC.